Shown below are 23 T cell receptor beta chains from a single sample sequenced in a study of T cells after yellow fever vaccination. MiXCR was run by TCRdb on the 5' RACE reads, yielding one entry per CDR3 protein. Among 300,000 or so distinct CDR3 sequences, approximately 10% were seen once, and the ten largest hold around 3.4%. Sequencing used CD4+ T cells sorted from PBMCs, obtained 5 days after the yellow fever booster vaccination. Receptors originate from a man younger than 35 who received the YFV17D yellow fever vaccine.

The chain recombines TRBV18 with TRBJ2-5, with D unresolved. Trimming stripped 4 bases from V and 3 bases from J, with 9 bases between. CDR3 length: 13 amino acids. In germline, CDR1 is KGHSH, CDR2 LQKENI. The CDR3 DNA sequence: TGTGCCAGCTCACGCACAGAAGAAGAGACCCAGTACTTC. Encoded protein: CASSRTEEETQYF.

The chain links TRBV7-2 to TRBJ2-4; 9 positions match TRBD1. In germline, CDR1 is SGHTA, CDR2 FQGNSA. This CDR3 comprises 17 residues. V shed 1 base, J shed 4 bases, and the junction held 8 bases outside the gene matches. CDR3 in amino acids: CASSLGDRVFLKNIQYF. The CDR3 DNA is TGTGCCAGCAGCTTAGGGGACAGGGTGTTTCTTAAAAACATTCAGTACTTC.

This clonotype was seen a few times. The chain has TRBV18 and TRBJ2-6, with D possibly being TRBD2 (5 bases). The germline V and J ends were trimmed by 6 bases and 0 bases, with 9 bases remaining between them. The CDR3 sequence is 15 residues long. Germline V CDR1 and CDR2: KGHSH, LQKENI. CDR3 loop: CASSTRGSGANVLTF. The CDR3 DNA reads TGTGCCAGCTCCACACGGGGCTCTGGGGCCAACGTCCTGACTTTC.

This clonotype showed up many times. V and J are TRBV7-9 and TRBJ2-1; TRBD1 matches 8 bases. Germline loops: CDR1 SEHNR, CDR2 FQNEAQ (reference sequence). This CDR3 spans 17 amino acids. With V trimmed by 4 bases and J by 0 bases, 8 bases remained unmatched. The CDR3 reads CASSSGGGASSYNEQFF. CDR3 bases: TGTGCCAGCAGCTCAGGGGGCGGGGCTAGCTCCTACAATGAGCAGTTCTTC.

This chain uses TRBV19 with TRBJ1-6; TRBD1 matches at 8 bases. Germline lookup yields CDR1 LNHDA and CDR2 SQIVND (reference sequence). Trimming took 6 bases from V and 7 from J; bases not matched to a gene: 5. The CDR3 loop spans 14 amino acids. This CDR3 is CASSAGQVNSPLHF. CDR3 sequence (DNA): TGTGCCAGTAGCGCGGGACAGGTCAATTCACCCCTCCACTTT.

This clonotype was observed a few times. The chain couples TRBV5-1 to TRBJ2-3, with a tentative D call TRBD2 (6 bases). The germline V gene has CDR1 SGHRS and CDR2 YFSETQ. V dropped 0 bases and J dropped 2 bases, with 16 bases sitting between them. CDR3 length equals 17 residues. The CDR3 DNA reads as TGCGCCAGCAGCTTGGCACGCGGGCGGGGCATCACAGATACGCAGTATTTT. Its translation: CASSLARGRGITDTQYF.

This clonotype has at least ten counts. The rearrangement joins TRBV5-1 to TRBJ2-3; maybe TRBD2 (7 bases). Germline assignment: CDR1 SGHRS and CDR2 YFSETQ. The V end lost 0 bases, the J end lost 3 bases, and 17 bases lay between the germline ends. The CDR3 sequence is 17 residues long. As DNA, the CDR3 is TGCGCCAGCAGCTTGGGCGGGGGCCCACAGCGGACAGATACGCAGTATTTT. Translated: CASSLGGGPQRTDTQYF. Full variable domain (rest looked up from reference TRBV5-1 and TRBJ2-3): KAGVTQTPRYLIKTRGQQVTLSCSPISGHRSVSWYQQTPGQGLQFLFEYFSETQRNKGNFPGRFSGRQFSNSRSEMNVSTLELGDSALYLCASSLGGGPQRTDTQYFGPGTRLTVL.

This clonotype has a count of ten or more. This chain's CDR3 is CASSLGGSGLQFF. Written as DNA, the CDR3 is TGTGCCAGCAGCTTAGGGGGGAGCGGACTGCAGTTCTTC. This rearrangement joins TRBV7-3 to TRBJ2-1; tentative D call: TRBD2 (6 bases). The CDR3 totals 13 residues. Germline lookup yields CDR1 SGHTA and CDR2 FQGTGA. V was trimmed by 2 bases and J by 12 bases, leaving 14 bases between them.

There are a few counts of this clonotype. The CDR3 here is CASSKLRPGHGEQYF. CDR3 in DNA: TGTGCCAGCAGCAAACTCCGACCTGGACATGGAGAGCAGTACTTC. V is TRBV21-1 and J is TRBJ2-7; the DNA was not compared with TRBD1, the D call given in the table. TRBV21-1 is tagged as a pseudogene. This CDR3 comprises 15 residues.

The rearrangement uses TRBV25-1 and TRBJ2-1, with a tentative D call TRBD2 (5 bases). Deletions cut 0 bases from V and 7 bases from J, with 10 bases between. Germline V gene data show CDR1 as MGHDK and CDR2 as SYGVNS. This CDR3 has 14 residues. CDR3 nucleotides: TGTGCCAGCAGTGAATATGCAGCGGTTAATGAGCAGTTCTTC. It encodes CASSEYAAVNEQFF. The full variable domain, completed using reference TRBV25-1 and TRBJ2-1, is EADIYQTPRYLVIGTGKKITLECSQTMGHDKMYWYQQDPGMELHLIHYSYGVNSTEKGDLSSESTVSRIRTEHFPLTLESARPSHTSQYLCASSEYAAVNEQFFGPGTRLTVL.

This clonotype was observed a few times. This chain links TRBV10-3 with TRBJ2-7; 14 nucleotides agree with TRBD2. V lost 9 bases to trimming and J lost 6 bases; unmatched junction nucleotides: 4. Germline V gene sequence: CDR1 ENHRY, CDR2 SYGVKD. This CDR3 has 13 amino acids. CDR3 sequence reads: CAIRTSGGSEQYF. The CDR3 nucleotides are TGTGCCATTAGGACTAGCGGGGGGTCCGAGCAGTACTTC.

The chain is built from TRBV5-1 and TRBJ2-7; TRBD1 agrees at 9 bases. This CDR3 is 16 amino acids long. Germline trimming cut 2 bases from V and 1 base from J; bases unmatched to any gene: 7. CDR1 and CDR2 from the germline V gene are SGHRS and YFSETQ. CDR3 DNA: TGCGCCAGCAGCTTAGCCGGGACAGGGAGTTCCTACGAGCAGTACTTC. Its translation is CASSLAGTGSSYEQYF.

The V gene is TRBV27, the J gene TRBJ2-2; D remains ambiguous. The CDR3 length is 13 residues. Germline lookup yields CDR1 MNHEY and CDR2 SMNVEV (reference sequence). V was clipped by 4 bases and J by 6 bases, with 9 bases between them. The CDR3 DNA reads TGTGCCAGCAGTTCCTGGGCGGCCGGGGAGCTGTTTTTT. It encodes CASSSWAAGELFF.

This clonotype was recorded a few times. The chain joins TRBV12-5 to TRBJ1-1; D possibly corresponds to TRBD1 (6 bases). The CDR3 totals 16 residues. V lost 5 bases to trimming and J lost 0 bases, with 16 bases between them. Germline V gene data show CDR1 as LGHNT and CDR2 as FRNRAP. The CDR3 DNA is TGTGCTAGTGGTGCCCGACGGGGGGCCCTGAACACTGAAGCTTTCTTT. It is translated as CASGARRGALNTEAFF. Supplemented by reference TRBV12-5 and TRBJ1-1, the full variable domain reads DARVTQTPRHKVTEMGQEVTMRCQPILGHNTVFWYRQTMMQGLELLAYFRNRAPLDDSGMPKDRFSAEMPDATLATLKIQPSEPRDSAVYFCASGARRGALNTEAFFGQGTRLTVV.

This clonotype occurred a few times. This CDR3 reads CSGRDRVSTKETQYF. The CDR3 region has the DNA TGCAGCGGACGGGACAGGGTCTCTACCAAAGAGACCCAGTACTTC. The chain has TRBV29-1 and TRBJ2-5, with TRBD1 matching over 9 bases. Losses at the gene ends were 7 bases for V and 3 bases for J; bases not matched to a gene: 12. CDR3 length equals 15 residues. The germline gives CDR1 SQVTM, CDR2 ANQGSEA.

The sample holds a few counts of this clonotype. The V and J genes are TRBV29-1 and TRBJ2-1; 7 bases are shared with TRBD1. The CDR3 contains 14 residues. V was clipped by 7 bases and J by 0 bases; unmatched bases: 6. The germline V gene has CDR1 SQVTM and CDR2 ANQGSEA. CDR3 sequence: CSGGTANSYNEQFF. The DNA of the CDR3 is TGCAGCGGAGGGACAGCTAACTCCTACAATGAGCAGTTCTTC.

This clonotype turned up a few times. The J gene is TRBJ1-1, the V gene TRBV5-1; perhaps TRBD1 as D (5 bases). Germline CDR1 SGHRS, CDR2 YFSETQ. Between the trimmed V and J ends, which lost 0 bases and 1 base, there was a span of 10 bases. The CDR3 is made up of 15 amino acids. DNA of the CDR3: TGCGCCAGCAGCTTGGGTTGGGACCCGAACACTGAAGCTTTCTTT. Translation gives CASSLGWDPNTEAFF.

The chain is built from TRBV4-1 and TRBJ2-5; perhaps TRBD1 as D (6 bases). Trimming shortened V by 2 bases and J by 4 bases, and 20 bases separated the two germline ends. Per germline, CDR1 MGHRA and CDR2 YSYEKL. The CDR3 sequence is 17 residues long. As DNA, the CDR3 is TGCGCCAGCAGCCAATTTGGGGTAGGGGGTATTGGAGAGACCCAGTACTTC. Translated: CASSQFGVGGIGETQYF.

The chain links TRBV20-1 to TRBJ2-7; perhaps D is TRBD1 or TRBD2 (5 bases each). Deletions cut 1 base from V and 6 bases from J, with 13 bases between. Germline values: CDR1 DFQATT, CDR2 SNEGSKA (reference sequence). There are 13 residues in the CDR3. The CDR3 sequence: CSARVRGLGEQYF. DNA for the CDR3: TGCAGTGCTAGAGTCCGGGGCTTAGGCGAGCAGTACTTC.

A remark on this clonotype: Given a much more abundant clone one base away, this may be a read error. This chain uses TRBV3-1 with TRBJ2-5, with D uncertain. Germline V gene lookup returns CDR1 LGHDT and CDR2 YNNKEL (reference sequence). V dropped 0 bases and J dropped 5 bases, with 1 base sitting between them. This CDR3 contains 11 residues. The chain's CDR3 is CASSQDETQYF. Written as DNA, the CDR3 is TGTGCCAGCAGCCAAGACGAGACCCAGTACTTC.

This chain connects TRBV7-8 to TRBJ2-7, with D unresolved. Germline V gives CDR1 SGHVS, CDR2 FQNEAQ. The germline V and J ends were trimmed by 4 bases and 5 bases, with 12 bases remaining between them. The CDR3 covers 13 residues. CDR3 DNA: TGTGCCAGCAGCTCCGCGCCTGGGGACGAGCAGTACGTC. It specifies CASSSAPGDEQYV.

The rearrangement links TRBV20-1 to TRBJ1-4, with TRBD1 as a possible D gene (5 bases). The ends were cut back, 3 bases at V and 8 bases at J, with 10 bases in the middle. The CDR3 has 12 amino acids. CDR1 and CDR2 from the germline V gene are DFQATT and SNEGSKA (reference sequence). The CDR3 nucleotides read TGCAGTGCTAGCGGGGCCTTGGAAAAACTGTTTTTT. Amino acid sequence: CSASGALEKLFF.

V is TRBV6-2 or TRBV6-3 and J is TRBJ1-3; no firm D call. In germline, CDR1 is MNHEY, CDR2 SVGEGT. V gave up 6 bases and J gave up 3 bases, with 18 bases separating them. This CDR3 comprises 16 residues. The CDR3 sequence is CASSDLEELFGNTIYF. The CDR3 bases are TGTGCCAGCAGCGACCTTGAGGAGTTATTTGGAAACACCATATATTTT.